This is a list of T cell receptor beta chains from one sample in a study of tumor-infiltrating lymphocytes in oesophageal squamous cell carcinoma. MiXCR was run by TCRdb on the PCR reads, yielding one entry per CDR3 protein. The table shows about 17,000 distinct CDR3 sequences, with roughly 50% occurring only once. Material for sequencing was normal esophageal tissue next to the tumor. The receptor set was obtained from a female donor with esophageal squamous cell carcinoma. Each CDR3 is given with its conserved first and last residue. The D gene is left open where the match is weak. Some rows have no size entry. The others give once, few or many, or a class for an expanded clone.

v_gene,j_gene,abundance,d_gene,CDR3nt,CDR3aa
TRBV7-6,TRBJ2-1,few,-,TGTGCCAGCAGCTTAGATATTTGGGGTGGGCAGTTCTTC,CASSLDIWGGQFF
TRBV10-3,TRBJ1-5,many,TRBD1,TGTGCCATCAGTGAGTCTCCGACAGGGGGATATCAGCCCCAGCATTTT,CAISESPTGGYQPQHF
TRBV7-2,TRBJ2-1,-,TRBD2,TGTGCCAGCAGCCACCGGACTAGCGGGTCGGGCGAGCAGTTCTTC,CASSHRTSGSGEQFF
TRBV6-6,TRBJ1-1,-,-,TGTGCCAGCAGTTACATAGGGGATGAAGCTTTCTTT,CASSYIGDEAFF
TRBV7-9,TRBJ2-7,-,-,TGTGCCAGCAGCTTCGCCCTAGCTCCCCCCTACGAGCAGTACTTC,CASSFALAPPYEQYF
TRBV7-6,TRBJ2-6,-,TRBD2,TGTGCTAGCAGCCCCTATAGCGGGAGGGCTGGGGCCAACGTCCTGACTTTC,CASSPYSGRAGANVLTF
TRBV7-8,TRBJ2-7,-,-,TGTGCCAGCAGCCTAAGACAGGACTACGAGCAGTACTTC,CASSLRQDYEQYF
TRBV20-1,TRBJ2-5,-,-,TGCAGTGCTAACAGGGTCCAAGAGACCCAGTACTTC,CSANRVQETQYF
TRBV29-1,TRBJ1-2,few,-,TGCAGCGTTGAAGATTTTGGGCCTTCTTCAGGCTACACCTTC,CSVEDFGPSSGYTF
TRBV27,TRBJ2-1,-,-,TGTGCCAGCAGTTTAAAGGGAGGATACAATGAGCAGTTCTTC,CASSLKGGYNEQFF
TRBV18,TRBJ2-3,few,-,TGTGCCAGCTCACCGGGCCTGACAGATACGCAGTATTTT,CASSPGLTDTQYF
TRBV7-9,TRBJ2-1,-,TRBD2,TGTGCCAGCAATCCACCCCTAGCGGGAGGGGGCAATGAGCAGTTCTTC,CASNPPLAGGGNEQFF
TRBV5-1,TRBJ2-2,once,-,TGCGCCAGCAGCTTGGAACAAGTCACCGGGGAGCTGTTTTTT,CASSLEQVTGELFF
TRBV18,TRBJ2-1,many,-,TGTGCCAGCTCACCATCCCCTGGGCAGGCAGCGCAGTTCTTC,CASSPSPGQAAQFF
TRBV18,TRBJ1-2,many,TRBD1,TGTGCCAGCTCACCAGCAGGGGGTAACTATGGCTACACCTTC,CASSPAGGNYGYTF
TRBV7-9,TRBJ2-1,medium-sized,-,TGTGCCAGCAGCTCACGACTCCAAATGGGCTACAATGAGCAGTTCTTC,CASSSRLQMGYNEQFF
TRBV19,TRBJ2-5,few,-,TGTGCCAGTAGTATAGGGAGAACGAATGAGCAGTACTTC,CASSIGRTNEQYF
TRBV7-9,TRBJ2-2,-,-,TGTGCCAGCAGCCCCGAGGCGCGTTCCGAGGAGCTGTTTTTT,CASSPEARSEELFF
TRBV10-3,TRBJ1-2,many,-,TGTGCCATCCGGAGCGGTGATGCTATAGGCTACACCTTC,CAIRSGDAIGYTF
TRBV7-2,TRBJ1-5,-,-,TGTGCCAGCAGCTTAGATAGGGGTCAGCCCCAGCATTTT,CASSLDRGQPQHF
TRBV18,TRBJ1-1,few,-,TGTGCCAGCTCACCACCAGGGAGAGGGGTAGGGACTGAAGCTTTCTTT,CASSPPGRGVGTEAFF
TRBV7-2,TRBJ2-6,-,-,TGTGCCAGCAGCTTTCTACCTCGGACAGTTTCTGGGGCCAACGTCCTGACTTTC,CASSFLPRTVSGANVLTF
TRBV10-1,TRBJ2-1,many,TRBD2,TGCGCCAGCAGTGAATTTCATGGCGGGAGAGGGAATGAGCAGTTCTTC,CASSEFHGGRGNEQFF
TRBV25-1,TRBJ1-1,few,-,TGTGCCAGCAGTGCGCAGTACACTGAAGCTTTCTTT,CASSAQYTEAFF